This passage covers 12 T cell receptor beta chains from one sample sequenced in a study of blood T cell repertoires in COVID-19 (dated by TCRdb to the early 2020s). The library was made by the immunoSEQ multiplex PCR assay. TCRdb carries this immuneACCESS record with in-frame sequences only. Its versions omit some clonotypes, under half of them owing to an unresolved V gene in the studies checked, with the rest unexplained. This sample has over 200,000 clones in its table, and approximately 88% of those were observed once. The ten largest clones represent 3.7% of the sample. Sample: PBMCs or T cells enriched from blood (not recorded which). The receptor source for this set is a woman aged 30 to 39 who had been exposed to COVID-19.

This clone was found once. The CDR3 spells CASSIFPSGGGLADNEQFF. The CDR3 nucleotides are TGTGCCAGTAGTATATTCCCAAGCGGGGGAGGACTAGCGGACAATGAGCAGTTCTTC. This chain connects TRBV19 to TRBJ2-1; TRBD2 aligns across 10 bases. Germline loops: CDR1 LNHDA, CDR2 SQIVND (reference sequence). With 2 bases clipped from V and 5 bases from J, the junction kept 15 bases outside the gene matches. This CDR3 comprises 19 residues.

The V call is TRBV5-6, the J call TRBJ2-7, with D unresolved. The V gene's germline CDR1 is SGHDT and CDR2 YYEEEE. The ends were cut back, 0 bases at V and 6 bases at J, with 7 bases in the middle. The CDR3 has 12 residues. The CDR3 here is CASSLASGEQYF. In DNA form, the CDR3 reads TGTGCCAGCAGCTTGGCCTCGGGCGAGCAGTACTTC.

V usage is TRBV19 and J usage is TRBJ2-3; TRBD1 aligns across 11 bases. The CDR3 length is 15 residues. Germline CDR1 and CDR2: LNHDA and SQIVND (reference sequence). The V segment lost 1 base and the J segment 4 bases; nucleotides outside the gene matches: 1. The CDR3 reads CASSIGGQGADTQYF. The CDR3 DNA sequence: TGTGCCAGTAGTATAGGGGGACAGGGGGCAGATACGCAGTATTTT.

This chain uses TRBV10-2 with TRBJ1-5, with 8 nucleotides matching TRBD1. There are 16 residues in the CDR3. Germline trimming cut 1 base from V and 6 bases from J; bases unmatched to any gene: 8. Germline CDR1 reads WSHSY; CDR2 reads SAAADI. In DNA, the CDR3 is TGCGCCAGCAGTGAGTTAGCAAGGACAGGGCTTCAGCCCCAGCATTTT. Translating it yields CASSELARTGLQPQHF.

The rearrangement uses TRBV7-6 and TRBJ2-7, with 9 bases matching TRBD2. There are 14 residues in the CDR3. Germline V gene lookup returns CDR1 SGHVS and CDR2 FNYEAQ. Trimming took 2 bases from V and 6 from J; bases not matched to a gene: 5. In nucleotides, the CDR3 is TGTGCCAGCAGCTTATCGCGGGAGGGACTCGAGCAGTACTTC. Residues: CASSLSREGLEQYF.

The genes are TRBV19 and TRBJ1-3, with 7 nucleotides matching TRBD1. Germline CDR1 and CDR2: LNHDA and SQIVND (reference sequence). The J segment lost 4 bases and the V segment lost 6 bases, leaving 9 bases of the junction unmatched. The CDR3 contains 15 residues. The CDR3 reads CASSTTGARGNTIYF. CDR3 coding DNA: TGTGCCAGTAGCACCACAGGGGCAAGGGGAAACACCATATATTTT.

V and J are TRBV2 and TRBJ1-1; 7 bases agree with TRBD1. This CDR3 spans 17 amino acids. Germline assignment: CDR1 SNHLY and CDR2 FYNNEI. Unmatched junction bases numbered 13, after V lost 5 bases and J lost 1 base. The CDR3 region has the DNA TGTGCCAGCAGTTTTTCCCCAGCCCGGACAGGGAACACTGAAGCTTTCTTT. This encodes CASSFSPARTGNTEAFF.

The chain joins TRBV5-1 to TRBJ2-3; TRBD2 agrees at 14 bases. The CDR3 is 17 residues long. CDR1 SGHRS and CDR2 YFSETQ come from the germline V gene. The junction had 6 bases not matched to a gene; V was cut back by 5 bases and J by 1 base. The CDR3, as DNA: TGCGCCAGCAGTTGGGGGACTAGCGGGAGTGGCACAGATACGCAGTATTTT. Amino acid sequence: CASSWGTSGSGTDTQYF.

CDR3 amino acids: CASSPRDSDSYEQYF. CDR3 DNA sequence: TGTGCCAGCAGCCCCCGGGACTCCGACTCCTACGAGCAGTACTTC. The chain employs TRBV21-1 and TRBJ2-7; the listed D gene, TRBD2, was not tested against the DNA. TRBV21-1 is shown as a pseudogene. This CDR3 has 15 amino acids.

The rearrangement uses TRBV27 and TRBJ2-1; 11 bases match TRBD2. The germline V gene encodes CDR1 MNHEY and CDR2 SMNVEV (reference sequence). The V and J ends lost 4 bases and 3 bases, in that order; junction bases with no gene match: 5. The CDR3 has 16 residues. The CDR3 region has the DNA TGTGCCAGCAGTTCCGGGACTAGCGGAAACTACAATGAGCAGTTCTTC. Its translation: CASSSGTSGNYNEQFF.

This chain uses TRBV7-2 with TRBJ2-5, with a weak D call TRBD2 (5 bases). CDR1 and CDR2 from the germline V gene are SGHTA and FQGNSA. The CDR3 runs 17 residues. Trimming shortened V by 4 bases and J by 1 base, and 19 bases separated the two germline ends. The CDR3 loop is CASSYWAGLRVQETQYF. The CDR3 bases are TGTGCCAGCAGCTATTGGGCGGGTTTAAGGGTCCAAGAGACCCAGTACTTC.

The rearrangement uses TRBV28 and TRBJ2-4; 8 bases align to TRBD1. V shed 2 bases, J shed 0 bases, and the junction held 12 bases outside the gene matches. Germline CDR1 reads MDHEN; CDR2 reads SYDVKM. The CDR3 contains 19 residues. The CDR3 loop is CASSLISGQVVLAKNIQYF. CDR3 in DNA: TGTGCCAGCAGTTTAATTTCGGGACAGGTCGTCCTAGCCAAAAACATTCAGTACTTC.